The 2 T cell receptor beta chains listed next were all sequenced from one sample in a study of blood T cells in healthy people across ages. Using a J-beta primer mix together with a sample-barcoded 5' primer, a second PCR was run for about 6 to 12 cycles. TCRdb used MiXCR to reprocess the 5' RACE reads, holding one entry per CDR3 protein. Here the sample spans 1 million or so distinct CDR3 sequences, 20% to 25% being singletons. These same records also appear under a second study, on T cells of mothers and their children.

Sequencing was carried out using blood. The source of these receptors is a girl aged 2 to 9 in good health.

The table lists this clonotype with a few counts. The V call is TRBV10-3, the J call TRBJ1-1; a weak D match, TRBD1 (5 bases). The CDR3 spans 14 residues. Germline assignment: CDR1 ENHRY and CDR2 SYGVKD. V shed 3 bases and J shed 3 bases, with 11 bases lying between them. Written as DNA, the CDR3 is TGTGCCATCAGTGATTGGGGACGCTACACTGAAGCTTTCTTT. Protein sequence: CAISDWGRYTEAFF.

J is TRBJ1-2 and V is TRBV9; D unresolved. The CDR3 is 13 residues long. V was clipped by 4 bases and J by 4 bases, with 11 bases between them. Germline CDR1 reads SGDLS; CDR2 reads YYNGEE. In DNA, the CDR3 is TGTGCCAGCAGCTTCGACGTAGGCTATGGCTACACCTTC. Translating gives CASSFDVGYGYTF.